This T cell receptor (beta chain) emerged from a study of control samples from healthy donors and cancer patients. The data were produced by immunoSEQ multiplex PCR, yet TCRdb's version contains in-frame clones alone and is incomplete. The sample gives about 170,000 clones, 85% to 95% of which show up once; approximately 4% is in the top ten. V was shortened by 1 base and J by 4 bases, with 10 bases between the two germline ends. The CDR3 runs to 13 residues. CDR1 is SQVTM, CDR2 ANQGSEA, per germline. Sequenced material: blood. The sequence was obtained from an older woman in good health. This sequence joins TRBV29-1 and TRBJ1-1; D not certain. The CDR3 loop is CSVEGAPGTEAFF. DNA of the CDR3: TGCAGCGTTGAAGGAGCTCCGGGCACTGAAGCTTTCTTT.